These 9 T cell receptor beta chains were all obtained from the same sample, sequenced in a study of T cells after yellow fever vaccination. TCRdb itself ran the 5' RACE reads through MiXCR, one entry per CDR3 protein. The sample holds 110,000 or so distinct CDR3 sequences, 7.2% seen once. Material: CD4+ T cells sorted from PBMCs, obtained roughly 45 days after the first yellow fever vaccination. The source is a man aged 18-30 years who received the YFV17D yellow fever vaccine.

In this sample, this clonotype turned up many times. The chain joins TRBV5-1 to TRBJ2-7, with TRBD1 as a possible D gene (5 bases). Trimming pared 1 base from V and 4 bases from J, leaving 9 bases between. This CDR3 contains 13 residues. Germline V gene sequence: CDR1 SGHRS, CDR2 YFSETQ. The CDR3 DNA is TGCGCCAGCAGCTTGTCCCCAGGGTACGAGCAGTACGTC. Translation gives CASSLSPGYEQYV.

In this sample, this clonotype turned up many times. The V gene is TRBV19, the J gene TRBJ2-4; no firm D call. Germline loops: CDR1 LNHDA, CDR2 SQIVND (reference sequence). The CDR3 length is 14 residues. V was trimmed by 8 bases and J by 5 bases, leaving 16 bases between them. Here the CDR3 reads CASRSRLKENIQYF. The CDR3 DNA sequence: TGTGCCAGTCGTAGCCGTTTGAAGGAAAACATTCAGTACTTC.

This clonotype was detected many times. The V and J genes are TRBV10-3 and TRBJ2-7; 7 bases are shared with TRBD1. The CDR3 covers 17 residues. CDR1 ENHRY and CDR2 SYGVKD come from the germline V gene. V shed 0 bases and J 6 bases; nucleotides not matched to a gene: 14. The CDR3 nucleotides are TGTGCCATCAGTGAGTCGACGCGGGTAGGGGGCTGGCGCGAGCAGTACGTC. Protein sequence: CAISESTRVGGWREQYV.

The J gene is TRBJ2-3, the V gene TRBV12-3 or TRBV12-4; tentative D call: TRBD2 (6 bases). The CDR3 has 14 amino acids. V was trimmed by 7 bases and J by 5 bases, leaving 16 bases between them. CDR3 in amino acids: CASTPGGVVDTQYF. In DNA, the CDR3 is TGTGCCAGCACCCCCGGGGGTGTTGTAGATACGCAGTATTTT.

Ten or more counts support this clonotype. This chain joins TRBV15 and TRBJ2-5; 8 bases are shared with TRBD1. V shed 2 bases, J shed 5 bases, and the junction held 4 bases outside the gene matches. The germline gives CDR1 LNHNV, CDR2 YYDKDF (reference sequence). CDR3 length: 14 amino acids. The CDR3 DNA reads as TGTGCCACCAGCAGAACGACAGGGGCCGAGACCCAGTACTTC. It is translated as CATSRTTGAETQYF. The full variable domain, its missing parts supplied by reference TRBV15 and TRBJ2-5, is DAMVIQNPRYQVTQFGKPVTLSCSQTLNHNVMYWYQQKSSQAPKLLFHYYDKDFNNEADTPDNFQSRRPNTSFCFLDIRSPGLGDTAMYLCATSRTTGAETQYFGPGTRLLVL.

In its sample, this clonotype was seen many times. The CDR3 is CASSLGPQNYGYTF. Written as DNA, the CDR3 is TGTGCCAGCAGCTTAGGGCCACAGAACTATGGCTACACCTTC. This chain joins TRBV7-2 and TRBJ1-2, with D hard to call. The CDR3 sequence is 14 residues long. The germline gives CDR1 SGHTA, CDR2 FQGNSA. The germline V and J ends were trimmed by 1 base and 2 bases, with 8 bases remaining between them.

In this sample, this clonotype turned up many times. The V call is TRBV20-1, the J call TRBJ2-3, with D possibly TRBD1 on 6 matching bases. The CDR3 runs 12 residues. The germline V gene has CDR1 DFQATT and CDR2 SNEGSKA (reference sequence). Trimming stripped 6 bases from V and 4 bases from J, with 11 bases between. As DNA, the CDR3 is TGCAGTGCGGCACAGGGAGCAGATACGCAGTATTTT. Translating it yields CSAAQGADTQYF.

This clonotype was found many times. This chain uses TRBV9 with TRBJ2-3; 8 nucleotides align to TRBD1. CDR3 length: 18 residues. With 3 bases clipped from V and 3 bases from J, the junction kept 15 bases outside the gene matches. The germline gives CDR1 SGDLS, CDR2 YYNGEE. CDR3 protein: CASSAGLLGRGQTDTQYF. In DNA, the CDR3 is TGTGCCAGCAGCGCAGGTCTCCTCGGCAGGGGGCAAACAGATACGCAGTATTTT.

The V gene is TRBV20-1, the J gene TRBJ1-5, with D possibly matching TRBD1 (5 bases). Germline assignment: CDR1 DFQATT and CDR2 SNEGSKA (reference sequence). This CDR3 contains 14 residues. V gave up 6 bases and J gave up 4 bases, with 16 bases separating them. This CDR3 is CSAPDISGNQPQHF. CDR3 DNA: TGCAGTGCCCCGGACATCTCAGGGAATCAGCCCCAGCATTTT.